These T cell receptor beta chains were read from a single sample in a study of CD8 T cells in ankylosing spondylitis. TCRdb used MiXCR to reprocess the 5' RACE reads, holding one entry per CDR3 protein. The table includes 350,000 to 550,000 distinct CDR3 sequences, 20% to 30% detected once. Source material: blood, either unsorted or a sorted T cell fraction (not recorded which). The source of these receptors is a male donor with ankylosing spondylitis. Each CDR3 is given with its conserved first and last residue. Each record gives: V gene, D gene, clone size, J gene, CDR3 DNA, CDR3 protein. A D gene is named only where the DNA matches it firmly. Where a row states a size, it is once, few, many or the class of an expanded clone; other rows omit it.

V gene: TRBV20-1
D gene: -
clone size: few
J gene: TRBJ2-3
CDR3 DNA: TGCAGTGCTAGAGATCCGGGCGGGTACACAGATACGCAGTATTTT
CDR3 protein: CSARDPGGYTDTQYF

V gene: TRBV11-2
D gene: -
clone size: -
J gene: TRBJ2-3
CDR3 DNA: TGTGCCAGTAGACGGGAGCGTACAGATACGCAGTATTTT
CDR3 protein: CASRRERTDTQYF

V gene: TRBV7-8
D gene: -
clone size: few
J gene: TRBJ2-1
CDR3 DNA: TGTGCCAGCAGCTTAGACCTACCCAATGAGCAGTTCTTC
CDR3 protein: CASSLDLPNEQFF

V gene: TRBV12-3/TRBV12-4
D gene: -
clone size: many
J gene: TRBJ1-2
CDR3 DNA: TGTGCCAGCAGGACAGGACATGATGGCTACACCTTC
CDR3 protein: CASRTGHDGYTF

V gene: TRBV30
D gene: TRBD1
clone size: -
J gene: TRBJ1-1
CDR3 DNA: TGTGCCTGGAGCACAGGGGGCGGCAACACTGAAGCTTTCTTT
CDR3 protein: CAWSTGGGNTEAFF

V gene: TRBV19
D gene: -
clone size: few
J gene: TRBJ1-5
CDR3 DNA: TGTGCCAGTAGTAGGGCCGGCGATCAGCCCCAGCATTTT
CDR3 protein: CASSRAGDQPQHF

V gene: TRBV2
D gene: -
clone size: -
J gene: TRBJ2-3
CDR3 DNA: TGTGCCAGCAGTGAAGTCGGACAGAGCACAGATACGCAGTATTTT
CDR3 protein: CASSEVGQSTDTQYF

V gene: TRBV19
D gene: -
clone size: many
J gene: TRBJ1-5
CDR3 DNA: TGTGCCAGTAGTATATCGCCAGGGGATCGGAATCAGCCCCAGCATTTT
CDR3 protein: CASSISPGDRNQPQHF

V gene: TRBV20-1
D gene: -
clone size: -
J gene: TRBJ2-1
CDR3 DNA: TGCAGTGCCCGCATTGGGAGCAGGGGTACGGGTGAGCAGTTCTTC
CDR3 protein: CSARIGSRGTGEQFF

V gene: TRBV6-5
D gene: TRBD1
clone size: few
J gene: TRBJ1-2
CDR3 DNA: TGTGCCAGCAGTTACTCGGACAGGTCCTTGAATGGCTACACCTTC
CDR3 protein: CASSYSDRSLNGYTF

V gene: TRBV20-1
D gene: -
clone size: -
J gene: TRBJ2-3
CDR3 DNA: TGCAGTGCTAGACACAGAGATACGCAGTATTTT
CDR3 protein: CSARHRDTQYF

V gene: TRBV20-1
D gene: -
clone size: few
J gene: TRBJ1-5
CDR3 DNA: TGCAGTGCGAGGAGGGGGTTTGGAAGCAATCAGCCCCAGCATTTT
CDR3 protein: CSARRGFGSNQPQHF

V gene: TRBV7-2
D gene: -
clone size: -
J gene: TRBJ1-1
CDR3 DNA: TGTGCCAGCAGATCTGATTCGTTGGAAGCTTTCTTT
CDR3 protein: CASRSDSLEAFF

V gene: TRBV24-1
D gene: -
clone size: -
J gene: TRBJ2-1
CDR3 DNA: TGTGCCACCAGTGATTCCCGGACAGCTGGGTGGCAGTTCTTC
CDR3 protein: CATSDSRTAGWQFF

V gene: TRBV20-1
D gene: -
clone size: few
J gene: TRBJ2-3
CDR3 DNA: TGCAGTGAGAAGGCGGGGAGCACAGATACGCAGTATTTT
CDR3 protein: CSEKAGSTDTQYF

V gene: TRBV20-1
D gene: -
clone size: -
J gene: TRBJ2-1
CDR3 DNA: TGCAGTGCTACACGGGAGTACAATGAGCAGTTCTTC
CDR3 protein: CSATREYNEQFF